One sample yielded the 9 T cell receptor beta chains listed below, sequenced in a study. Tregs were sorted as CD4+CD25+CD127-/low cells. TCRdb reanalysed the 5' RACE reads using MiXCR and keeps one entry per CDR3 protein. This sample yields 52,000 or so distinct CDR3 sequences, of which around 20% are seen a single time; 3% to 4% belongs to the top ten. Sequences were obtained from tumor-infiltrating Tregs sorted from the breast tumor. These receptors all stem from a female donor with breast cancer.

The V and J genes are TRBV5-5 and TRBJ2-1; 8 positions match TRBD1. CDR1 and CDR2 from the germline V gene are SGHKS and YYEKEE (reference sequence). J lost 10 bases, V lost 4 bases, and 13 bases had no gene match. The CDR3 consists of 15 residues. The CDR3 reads CASSITGGPRFEQFF. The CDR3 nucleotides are TGTGCCAGCAGCATAACAGGGGGTCCCCGATTCGAGCAGTTCTTC.

CDR3 protein: CASSSRTGNSPLHF. In nucleotides, the CDR3 is TGCGCCAGCAGCTCGCGGACGGGGAATTCACCCCTCCACTTT. The J gene is TRBJ1-6, the V gene TRBV5-1; no reliable D call. The germline V and J ends were trimmed by 3 bases and 7 bases, with 11 bases remaining between them. The CDR3 spans 14 residues. CDR1 and CDR2 (germline): SGHRS, YFSETQ.

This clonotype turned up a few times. The CDR3 DNA is TGTGCCAGCAGTCCGGGTGGGGGCGAGGGTCAGCCCCAGCATTTT. Translating it yields CASSPGGGEGQPQHF. V gene TRBV7-2 combines with J gene TRBJ1-5, with D possibly being TRBD1 (6 bases). The CDR3 is made up of 15 amino acids. V lost 6 bases, J lost 6 bases, and 18 bases lay in between. Germline CDR1 and CDR2: SGHTA and FQGNSA.

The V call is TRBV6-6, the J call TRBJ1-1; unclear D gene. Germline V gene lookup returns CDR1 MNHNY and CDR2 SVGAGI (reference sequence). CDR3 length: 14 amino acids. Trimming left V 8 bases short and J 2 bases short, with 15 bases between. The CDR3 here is CASSGLVLNTEAFF. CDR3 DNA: TGTGCCAGCTCGGGCCTCGTCCTTAACACTGAAGCTTTCTTT.

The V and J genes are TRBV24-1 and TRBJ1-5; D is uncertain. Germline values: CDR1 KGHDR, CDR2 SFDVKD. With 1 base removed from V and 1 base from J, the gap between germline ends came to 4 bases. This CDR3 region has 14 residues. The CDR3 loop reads CATSDLRSNQPQHF. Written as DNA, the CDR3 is TGTGCCACCAGTGATTTAAGAAGCAATCAGCCCCAGCATTTT.

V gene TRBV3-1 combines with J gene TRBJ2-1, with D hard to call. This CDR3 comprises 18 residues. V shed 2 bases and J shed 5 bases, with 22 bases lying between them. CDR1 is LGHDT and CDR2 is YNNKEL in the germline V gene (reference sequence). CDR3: CASSQNVLPVRRNNEQFF. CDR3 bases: TGTGCCAGCAGCCAAAATGTCCTCCCGGTAAGGCGGAACAATGAGCAGTTCTTC.

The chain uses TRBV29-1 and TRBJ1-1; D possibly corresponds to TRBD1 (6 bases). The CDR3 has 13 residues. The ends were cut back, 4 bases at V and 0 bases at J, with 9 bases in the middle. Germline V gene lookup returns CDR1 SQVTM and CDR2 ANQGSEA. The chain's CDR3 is CSVAGHLNTEAFF. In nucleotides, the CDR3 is TGCAGCGTTGCGGGACACCTGAACACTGAAGCTTTCTTT.

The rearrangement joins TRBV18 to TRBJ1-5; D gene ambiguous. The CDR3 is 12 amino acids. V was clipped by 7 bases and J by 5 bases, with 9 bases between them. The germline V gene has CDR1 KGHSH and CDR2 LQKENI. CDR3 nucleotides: TGTGCCAGCTTCCTAAGGGATCAGCCCCAGCATTTT. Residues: CASFLRDQPQHF.

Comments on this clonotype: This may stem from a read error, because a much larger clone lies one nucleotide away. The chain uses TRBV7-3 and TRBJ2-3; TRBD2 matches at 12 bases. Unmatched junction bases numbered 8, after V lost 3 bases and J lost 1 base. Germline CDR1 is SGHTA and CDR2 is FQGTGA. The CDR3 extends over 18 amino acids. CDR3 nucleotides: TGTGCCAGCAGCTTCGGCCTAGCGGGGGGGAAATGCACAGATACGCAGTATTTT. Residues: CASSFGLAGGKCTDTQYF.